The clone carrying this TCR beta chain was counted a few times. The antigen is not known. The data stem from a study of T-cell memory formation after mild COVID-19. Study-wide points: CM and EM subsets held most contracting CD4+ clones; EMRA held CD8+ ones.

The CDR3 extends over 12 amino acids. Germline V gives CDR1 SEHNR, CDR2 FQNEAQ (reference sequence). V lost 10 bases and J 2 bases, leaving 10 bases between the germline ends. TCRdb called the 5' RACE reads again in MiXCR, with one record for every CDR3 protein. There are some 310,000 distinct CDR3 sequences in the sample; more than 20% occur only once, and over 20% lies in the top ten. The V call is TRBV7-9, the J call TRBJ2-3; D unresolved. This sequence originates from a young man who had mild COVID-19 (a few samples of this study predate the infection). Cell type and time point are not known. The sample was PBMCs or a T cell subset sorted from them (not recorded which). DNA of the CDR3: TGTGCCATGCAACCAGCCACAGATACGCAGTATTTT. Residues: CAMQPATDTQYF.